This T cell receptor beta chain is from a study of technical replicates of blood from several donors. TCRdb's copy holds only in-frame clones and misses some; the assay was immunoSEQ multiplex PCR. The table records around 71,000 clones, roughly 92% of them present only once. There are 16 residues in the CDR3. Germline-derived CDR1 and CDR2 are LGHNA and YSLEER. With V trimmed by 3 bases and J by 3 bases, 6 bases remained unmatched. V usage is TRBV4-3 and J usage is TRBJ2-3; 10 bases align to TRBD2. Sample: T cells isolated from PBMCs. The sequence was collected from a human donor in good health. The CDR3 DNA follows: TGCGCCAGCAGCCACCCATCTAGCGGGAGAACAGATACGCAGTATTTT. Residues: CASSHPSSGRTDTQYF.